The rows below give T cell receptor beta chains drawn from one sample of a study of blood T cell repertoires in COVID-19. Here immunoSEQ multiplex PCR was the method, and the copy in TCRdb shows in-frame clones only, minus some. The sample has some 300,000 clones, 80% to 90% seen once. The sample taken for sequencing was peripheral blood. Receptors were obtained from a woman in her forties or fifties with COVID-19, enrolled during active disease. CDR3s include the opening cysteine and the closing phenylalanine or tryptophan. D genes are given only for firm matches. Clone size is not always given. Where it is, it says once, few, many or a class for expanded clones.

clone size | D gene | J gene | V gene | CDR3 DNA | CDR3 protein
- | - | TRBJ1-4 | TRBV7-2 | TGTGCCAGCAGCTTTAGGGGCGAAAAACTGTTTTTT | CASSFRGEKLFF
- | TRBD2 | TRBJ2-7 | TRBV11-1 | TGTGCCAGCAGCTCGGGGGGGAGTAGGACCTACGAGCAGTACTTC | CASSSGGSRTYEQYF
- | - | TRBJ2-7 | TRBV19 | TGTGCCAGTAGTAAGCCAGGGAATTCCTACGAGCAGTACTTC | CASSKPGNSYEQYF
once | TRBD1 | TRBJ1-1 | TRBV19 | TGTGCCAGTAGTAGGGACAGGGCTAACACTGAAGCTTTCTTT | CASSRDRANTEAFF
once | - | TRBJ2-7 | TRBV19 | TGTGCCAGTACCGCCGGGACAGAGCAGTACTTC | CASTAGTEQYF
few | - | TRBJ1-1 | TRBV6-1 | TGTGCCAGCAGTGTTAAAAGGGCCCGTCGGGTGAGGGACACTGAAGCTTTCTTT | CASSVKRARRVRDTEAFF
few | - | TRBJ1-2 | TRBV29-1 | TGCAGCATAAGGGAGGCTGGCTACACCTTC | CSIREAGYTF
- | - | TRBJ1-3 | TRBV6-5 | TGTGCCAGCAGAGCCCCGGGAGGTGGAAACACCATATATTTT | CASRAPGGGNTIYF
- | - | TRBJ2-3 | TRBV28 | TGTGCCAGCAGCCTCACCCGGGTCGGCACAGATACGCAGTATTTT | CASSLTRVGTDTQYF
- | - | TRBJ2-1 | TRBV3-1/TRBV3-2 | TGTGCCAGCAGCCCCGGGACTCACTCTTACAATGAGCAGTTCTTC | CASSPGTHSYNEQFF
- | - | TRBJ2-1 | TRBV19 | TGTGCCAGTAGCGGCCCTAAGGGGGATGAGCAGTTCTTC | CASSGPKGDEQFF
- | TRBD1 | TRBJ1-5 | TRBV5-1 | TGCGCCAGCAGCTGGACTGGACAGGGAGGTCAGCCCCAGCATTTT | CASSWTGQGGQPQHF
- | TRBD1 | TRBJ1-4 | TRBV7-9 | TGTGCCAGCAGCTTAGCCGTGACAGGGGGCGAAAAACTGTTTTTT | CASSLAVTGGEKLFF
- | TRBD1 | TRBJ1-2 | TRBV7-9 | TGTGCCAGCAGCTTTAACAGGGGGCAGGTCGGTAACTATGGCTACACCTTC | CASSFNRGQVGNYGYTF
- | - | TRBJ2-3 | TRBV4-2 | TGTGCCAGCAGCCGAGCGGGTTCAGATACGCAGTATTTT | CASSRAGSDTQYF
- | - | TRBJ2-7 | TRBV7-8 | TGTGCCAGCAGCCCAGGGACACCTTCCTACGAGCAGTACTTC | CASSPGTPSYEQYF
- | TRBD2 | TRBJ2-3 | TRBV5-8 | TGTGCCAGCAGCGCGGGAGAGGAAGGGGCAGATACGCAGTATTTT | CASSAGEEGADTQYF